The source of this T cell receptor (beta chain) is a study of cytomegalovirus exposure and HLA in healthy donors. Study information: Of the donors genotyped, several hundred in all, 81% fell in the Caucasian-associated ancestry cluster. Regarding the study as a whole: The analysis excluded some indistinguishable V segments, including TRBV6-2 and TRBV6-3.

Turning to this clone: The target antigen is unknown.

CDR1 is MGHRA, CDR2 YSYEKL, per germline. V lost 1 base, J lost 3 bases, and 16 bases lay in between. The length of the CDR3 is 17 residues. Primers for the PCR totalled 60 Vbeta and 13 Jbeta. Clones were read by immunoSEQ multiplex PCR, and TCRdb kept only the in-frame ones, dropping some. The profile covers 150,000 to 200,000 clones, with approximately 78% appearing a single time and about 0.98% taken by the ten largest. The rearrangement joins TRBV4-1 to TRBJ2-1; D may be TRBD2 (6 bases). What was sequenced was PBMCs. This sequence originates from a girl aged 2-15 years in good health and CMV-seropositive. The CDR3 spells CASSQGVYSDYYNEQFF. The CDR3 DNA is TGCGCCAGCAGCCAAGGGGTATATTCGGACTACTACAATGAGCAGTTCTTC.